This T cell receptor beta chain appears in the sequencing data of a study of T cell clusters in autoimmune cytopenias. Findings of the study overall: Healthy donors had roughly 3.2-fold more exclusive TRB clusters than active autoimmune hepatitis patients. Primary autoimmune cytopenia patients appeared to lack physiological T cell clusters present in healthy donors.

Germline V lookup: CDR1 KGHSH, CDR2 LQKENI. CDR3 size: 15 residues. TRB was amplified by touch-down multiplex PCR, primer pools A and B combined. TCRdb reworked the multiplex PCR reads into one entry per CDR3 protein, no DNA. Its listing shows approximately 15,000 distinct CDR3 sequences. TRB was amplified from about 250 ng of peripheral blood genomic DNA per sample. Regarding this clonotype: Its cognate antigen is unknown.

The same sample was also used in a study of T cell repertoires in aging, cancer and after chemotherapy. That work contributes: Over several months to years, re-sampled healthy donor repertoires clearly shared clones. In cancer patients, declining TCR diversity with age involved lost richness and lost evenness.

This chain joins TRBV18 and TRBJ1-1. Sample: peripheral blood. This TCR was recovered from a human donor in good health. This CDR3 reads CASSPLGPSNTEAFF.